Listed below are T cell receptor beta chains from one sample, sequenced in a study of response to subunit inactivated influenza vaccine. MiXCR, run by TCRdb on the RT-PCR reads, gives a single entry per CDR3 protein. The sample has around 490,000 distinct CDR3 sequences, 7.6% seen once; the top ten hold roughly 13%. The starting material was PBMCs from blood, obtained around 25 months after vaccination. The source is a man aged 45 to 75 who received an inactivated influenza vaccine. Both conserved end residues are part of each CDR3. A D gene is named only where the DNA matches it firmly. Clone sizes are given selectively: once, few, many, or a class where the clone is expanded.

V	length	J	D	size	DNA	CDR3
TRBV7-9	14	TRBJ2-3	-	many	TGTGCCAGCAGTTTGGTAGGGAGCACAGATACGCAGTATTTT	CASSLVGSTDTQYF
TRBV6-5	16	TRBJ2-5	TRBD2	many	TGTGCCAGCAGTTCGACTAGCCCCCCGAGGGGAGAGACCCAGTACTTC	CASSSTSPPRGETQYF
TRBV18	16	TRBJ1-4	TRBD1	-	TGTGCCAGCTCACCGGGCCCTGGGACAGAGAATGAAAAACTGTTTTTT	CASSPGPGTENEKLFF
TRBV18	14	TRBJ1-1	-	many	TGTGCCAGCTCAGAAGGACAGTGGAACACTGAAGCTTTCTTT	CASSEGQWNTEAFF
TRBV30	14	TRBJ1-3	-	few	TGTGCCTGGAGTGTAACCAGGGCTGGAAACACCATATATTTT	CAWSVTRAGNTIYF
TRBV5-1	15	TRBJ2-3	-	few	TGCGCCAGCAGCCACCCCGCGGGGCCCACAGATACGCAGTATTTT	CASSHPAGPTDTQYF
TRBV5-1	15	TRBJ2-1	TRBD2	few	TGCGCCAGCAGCCGGCTAGCGGACTCCTACAATGAGCAGTTCTTC	CASSRLADSYNEQFF
TRBV10-3	15	TRBJ2-7	TRBD2	-	TGTGCCATCAGTGAGTCGGAACGGGGGGGCTACGAGCAGTACTTC	CAISESERGGYEQYF
TRBV29-1	13	TRBJ2-5	-	few	TGCAGCGTTGGTCGGGGGAGCCAAGAGACCCAGTACTTC	CSVGRGSQETQYF
TRBV7-2	13	TRBJ1-4	-	many	TGTGCCAGCAGCAAATATCACGAGGAAAAACTGTTTTTT	CASSKYHEEKLFF
TRBV5-1	15	TRBJ2-7	-	many	TGCGCCAGCAGCTTGGTTGGGGCCCCTACCTACGAGCAGTACTTC	CASSLVGAPTYEQYF
TRBV12-3/TRBV12-4	19	TRBJ2-3	TRBD2	few	TGTGCCAGCAGTTTCTGGTTAGCGGGGGGCCAAGAGATAAGCAATACGCAGTATTTT	CASSFWLAGGQEISNTQYF
TRBV5-1	16	TRBJ2-6	-	-	TGCGCCAGCAGGACGGGCAGGGGTTCTGGGGCCAACGTCCTGACTTTC	CASRTGRGSGANVLTF
TRBV20-1	14	TRBJ1-2	-	-	TGCAGTCTTCTGGGGCCGGCCTTGGACTATGGCTACACCTTC	CSLLGPALDYGYTF
TRBV5-1	11	TRBJ2-4	-	many	TGTGCCAGCAGTTTGGAAAACATTCAGTACTTC	CASSLENIQYF
TRBV4-2	15	TRBJ1-3	-	many	TGTGCCGCCGGTCGGGGGGCGAGCTCTGGAAACACCATATATTTT	CAAGRGASSGNTIYF
TRBV6-1	15	TRBJ2-3	-	few	TGTGCCAGCGGAGGCGCGGGGGCCCGCACAGATACGCAGTATTTT	CASGGAGARTDTQYF
TRBV7-9	16	TRBJ2-3	TRBD2	-	TGTGCCAGCAGCGCCCGACTAGCGGGAGACTCAGATACGCAGTATTTT	CASSARLAGDSDTQYF
TRBV12-3/TRBV12-4	11	TRBJ2-3	-	many	TGTGCCAGCAGGAACACAGATACGCAGTATTTT	CASRNTDTQYF
TRBV7-9	15	TRBJ2-2	-	-	TGTGCCAGCAGCTCACCACGAGCGAACACCGGGGAGCTGTTTTTT	CASSSPRANTGELFF
TRBV6-5	13	TRBJ2-7	-	many	TGTGCCAGCAGTTTGGTATACGGGGTCGAGCAGTACTTC	CASSLVYGVEQYF
TRBV15	13	TRBJ2-3	-	-	TGTGCCACCAGCAGAGATTTGGGAGATACGCAGTATTTT	CATSRDLGDTQYF
TRBV12-3/TRBV12-4	16	TRBJ2-1	-	many	TGTGCCAGCAGTTTCGGCGGGGCACTCACCTACAATGAGCAGTTCTTC	CASSFGGALTYNEQFF
TRBV29-1	15	TRBJ2-3	TRBD2	-	TGCAGCGTAGAGGGGACTAGCAGCACCACAGATACGCAGTATTTT	CSVEGTSSTTDTQYF
TRBV29-1	16	TRBJ2-1	-	many	TGCAGCGTTGAAGAGGGTGCGGCAGGGTCTATAGATGAGCAGTTCTTC	CSVEEGAAGSIDEQFF
TRBV7-9	15	TRBJ2-7	-	-	TGTGCCAGCAGAAACCAGGGAGGCAAGGGTATAGAGCAGTACTTC	CASRNQGGKGIEQYF